This is a list of T cell receptor beta chains from one sample in a study of blood T cell repertoires in COVID-19. TCRdb's copy holds only in-frame clones and misses some; the assay was immunoSEQ multiplex PCR. The sample has a few hundred thousand clones, around 90% seen once. The sequencing input was PBMCs or T cells enriched from blood (not recorded which). The receptors derive from a middle-aged woman who had been exposed to COVID-19. Each CDR3 is given with its conserved first and last residue. Each record gives: V gene, clone size, J gene, D gene, CDR3 protein, CDR3 DNA. D genes are given only for firm matches. Clone size appears in some rows only: once, few, many, or a class for an expanded clone.

V gene: TRBV6-5; clone size: NA; J gene: TRBJ2-7; D gene: NA; CDR3 protein: CASSLTGGRPYEQYF; CDR3 DNA: TGTGCCAGCAGTTTAACAGGCGGCAGGCCCTACGAGCAGTACTTC
V gene: TRBV27; clone size: NA; J gene: TRBJ1-1; D gene: TRBD1; CDR3 protein: CASSLWTPGQGNTEAFF; CDR3 DNA: TGTGCCAGCAGTTTATGGACTCCGGGACAGGGGAACACTGAAGCTTTCTTT
V gene: TRBV19; clone size: few; J gene: TRBJ1-6; D gene: TRBD1; CDR3 protein: CASTLGKGAKRSPLHF; CDR3 DNA: TGTGCCAGTACCTTGGGAAAGGGGGCCAAGAGGTCACCCCTCCACTTT
V gene: TRBV7-2; clone size: NA; J gene: TRBJ1-2; D gene: NA; CDR3 protein: CASSLSTGAYGYTF; CDR3 DNA: TGTGCCAGCAGCTTATCGACAGGCGCTTATGGCTACACCTTC
V gene: TRBV19; clone size: NA; J gene: TRBJ2-1; D gene: TRBD1; CDR3 protein: CASSMDRVEFF; CDR3 DNA: TGTGCCAGTAGTATGGACAGGGTGGAGTTCTTC
V gene: TRBV11-2; clone size: NA; J gene: TRBJ1-1; D gene: TRBD1; CDR3 protein: CASSLGDRNTEAFF; CDR3 DNA: TGTGCCAGCAGCTTAGGGGACAGGAACACTGAAGCTTTCTTT
V gene: TRBV5-4; clone size: NA; J gene: TRBJ2-6; D gene: TRBD1; CDR3 protein: CASSLQGTGANVLTF; CDR3 DNA: TGTGCCAGCAGCTTACAGGGGACTGGGGCCAACGTCCTGACTTTC
V gene: TRBV7-8; clone size: NA; J gene: TRBJ2-3; D gene: NA; CDR3 protein: CASSLGPVDTQYF; CDR3 DNA: TGTGCCAGCAGCTTAGGCCCGGTAGATACGCAGTATTTT
V gene: TRBV9; clone size: NA; J gene: TRBJ2-1; D gene: NA; CDR3 protein: CASSVEFSGVVTYNEQFF; CDR3 DNA: TGTGCCAGCAGCGTAGAGTTCTCGGGGGTCGTTACCTACAATGAGCAGTTCTTC
V gene: TRBV7-9; clone size: once; J gene: TRBJ1-5; D gene: TRBD1; CDR3 protein: CASSSQGGSNQPQHF; CDR3 DNA: TGTGCCAGCAGCTCCCAGGGGGGTAGCAATCAGCCCCAGCATTTT
V gene: TRBV5-4; clone size: NA; J gene: TRBJ1-3; D gene: NA; CDR3 protein: CASSRGNTIYF; CDR3 DNA: TGTGCCAGCAGCCGTGGAAACACCATATATTTT
V gene: TRBV27; clone size: NA; J gene: TRBJ1-1; D gene: NA; CDR3 protein: CASRLVREGTEAFF; CDR3 DNA: TGTGCCAGCAGGCTCGTCAGGGAGGGGACTGAAGCTTTCTTT
V gene: TRBV6-5; clone size: NA; J gene: TRBJ2-7; D gene: TRBD1; CDR3 protein: CASSYPETGIHEQYF; CDR3 DNA: TGTGCCAGCAGTTACCCCGAGACAGGGATCCACGAGCAGTACTTC
V gene: TRBV5-1; clone size: once; J gene: TRBJ1-2; D gene: NA; CDR3 protein: CASSSKPGAGGYTF; CDR3 DNA: TGTGCCAGCAGCTCAAAGCCAGGGGCGGGTGGCTACACCTTC
V gene: TRBV7-6; clone size: NA; J gene: TRBJ2-2; D gene: NA; CDR3 protein: CASSLEAGLITGELFF; CDR3 DNA: TGTGCCAGCAGCTTAGAAGCAGGGTTGATCACCGGGGAGCTGTTTTTT
V gene: TRBV21-1; clone size: NA; J gene: TRBJ1-1; D gene: NA; CDR3 protein: CAIRVAYGNTEAFF; CDR3 DNA: NA
V gene: TRBV15; clone size: few; J gene: TRBJ2-7; D gene: TRBD1; CDR3 protein: CATSRDATGGPSYF; CDR3 DNA: TGTGCCACCAGCAGAGATGCAACAGGGGGACCCTCTTACTTC
V gene: TRBV18; clone size: NA; J gene: TRBJ2-1; D gene: TRBD2; CDR3 protein: CASSPPSSGSMGNEQFF; CDR3 DNA: TGTGCCAGCTCACCACCGTCTAGCGGGAGTATGGGCAATGAGCAGTTCTTC
V gene: TRBV19; clone size: NA; J gene: TRBJ1-2; D gene: TRBD1; CDR3 protein: CASLIGPGQGTNYGYTF; CDR3 DNA: TGTGCCAGCTTGATAGGCCCGGGACAGGGGACTAACTATGGCTACACCTTC
V gene: TRBV7-8; clone size: few; J gene: TRBJ2-7; D gene: TRBD1; CDR3 protein: CASSPTGDYEQYF; CDR3 DNA: TGTGCCAGCAGCCCGACAGGGGATTACGAGCAGTACTTC
V gene: TRBV12-3/TRBV12-4; clone size: NA; J gene: TRBJ1-3; D gene: NA; CDR3 protein: CASSFSGWDTIYF; CDR3 DNA: TGTGCCAGCAGTTTTTCAGGTTGGGACACCATATATTTT
V gene: TRBV4-1; clone size: NA; J gene: TRBJ2-2; D gene: NA; CDR3 protein: CASSQIGGYTGELFF; CDR3 DNA: TGCGCCAGCAGCCAGATAGGGGGATACACCGGGGAGCTGTTTTTT
V gene: TRBV11-2; clone size: few; J gene: TRBJ1-4; D gene: NA; CDR3 protein: CASPGHATNEKLFF; CDR3 DNA: TGTGCCAGCCCTGGACACGCAACTAATGAAAAACTGTTTTTT
V gene: TRBV10-3; clone size: NA; J gene: TRBJ2-1; D gene: TRBD2; CDR3 protein: CAISLDGLAAYNEQFF; CDR3 DNA: TGTGCCATCAGCCTTGACGGACTAGCGGCTTACAATGAGCAGTTCTTC
V gene: TRBV3-1/TRBV3-2; clone size: NA; J gene: TRBJ2-1; D gene: NA; CDR3 protein: CASPRGNLNNEQFF; CDR3 DNA: TGTGCCAGCCCAAGGGGGAACTTAAACAATGAGCAGTTCTTC
V gene: TRBV7-6; clone size: NA; J gene: TRBJ1-2; D gene: NA; CDR3 protein: CASSTHLLGADGYTF; CDR3 DNA: TGTGCCAGCAGCACCCACTTACTGGGAGCTGACGGCTACACCTTC
V gene: TRBV19; clone size: NA; J gene: TRBJ1-5; D gene: NA; CDR3 protein: CASRRQMYSNQPQHF; CDR3 DNA: TGTGCCAGTAGACGACAGATGTATAGCAATCAGCCCCAGCATTTT
V gene: TRBV19; clone size: NA; J gene: TRBJ1-1; D gene: NA; CDR3 protein: CASSIWGGRTEAFF; CDR3 DNA: TGTGCCAGTAGTATCTGGGGGGGGAGGACTGAAGCTTTCTTT
V gene: TRBV25-1; clone size: NA; J gene: TRBJ2-6; D gene: NA; CDR3 protein: CASSEREPGANVLTF; CDR3 DNA: TGTGCCAGCAGTGAACGGGAGCCTGGGGCCAACGTCCTGACTTTC
V gene: TRBV19; clone size: NA; J gene: TRBJ1-1; D gene: NA; CDR3 protein: CASRPTGRGSTEAFF; CDR3 DNA: TGTGCCAGTAGACCCACTGGTCGGGGAAGCACTGAAGCTTTCTTT
V gene: TRBV27; clone size: NA; J gene: TRBJ1-2; D gene: NA; CDR3 protein: CASSLSPGDDGYTF; CDR3 DNA: TGTGCCAGCAGTTTATCGCCGGGGGATGATGGCTACACCTTC
V gene: TRBV19; clone size: NA; J gene: TRBJ1-5; D gene: TRBD1; CDR3 protein: CATTGEWDRNQPQHF; CDR3 DNA: TGTGCCACTACAGGGGAGTGGGACCGCAATCAGCCCCAGCATTTT
V gene: TRBV5-6; clone size: NA; J gene: TRBJ1-5; D gene: NA; CDR3 protein: CASSLLNNNQPQHF; CDR3 DNA: TGTGCCAGCAGCCTACTAAACAACAATCAGCCCCAGCATTTT
V gene: TRBV6-5; clone size: NA; J gene: TRBJ1-6; D gene: NA; CDR3 protein: CAIRAERGYNSPLHF; CDR3 DNA: TGTGCCATAAGGGCGGAACGGGGATATAATTCACCCCTCCACTTT
V gene: TRBV10-3; clone size: NA; J gene: TRBJ2-1; D gene: TRBD2; CDR3 protein: CAISEKTSGEYNEQFF; CDR3 DNA: TGTGCCATCAGTGAGAAGACTAGCGGGGAATACAATGAGCAGTTCTTC
V gene: TRBV4-2; clone size: NA; J gene: TRBJ1-1; D gene: NA; CDR3 protein: CASSQSNSRVNTEAFF; CDR3 DNA: TGTGCCAGCAGCCAAAGTAACTCCAGGGTGAACACTGAAGCTTTCTTT
V gene: TRBV30; clone size: NA; J gene: TRBJ2-5; D gene: TRBD1; CDR3 protein: CAWSTGTGGVMETQYF; CDR3 DNA: TGTGCCTGGAGTACCGGGACAGGGGGCGTCATGGAGACCCAGTACTTC
V gene: TRBV7-2; clone size: NA; J gene: TRBJ1-2; D gene: NA; CDR3 protein: CASSSTGNLDGYTF; CDR3 DNA: TGTGCCAGCAGCTCGACAGGTAATTTGGATGGCTACACCTTC
V gene: TRBV3-1/TRBV3-2; clone size: NA; J gene: TRBJ1-2; D gene: NA; CDR3 protein: CASSQGGERGYTF; CDR3 DNA: TGTGCCAGCAGCCAGGGGGGAGAACGTGGCTACACCTTC
V gene: TRBV30; clone size: NA; J gene: TRBJ2-3; D gene: TRBD2; CDR3 protein: CAWRDAGGSSTDTQYF; CDR3 DNA: TGTGCCTGGAGGGATGCGGGGGGTTCTAGCACAGATACGCAGTATTTT
V gene: TRBV4-3; clone size: NA; J gene: TRBJ2-2; D gene: TRBD1; CDR3 protein: CASKGTANTGELFF; CDR3 DNA: TGCGCCAGCAAAGGGACAGCGAACACCGGGGAGCTGTTTTTT
V gene: TRBV6-6; clone size: NA; J gene: TRBJ1-2; D gene: TRBD1; CDR3 protein: CASRTGSKGYTF; CDR3 DNA: TGTGCCAGCAGGACAGGGTCGAAGGGCTACACCTTC
V gene: TRBV11-3; clone size: once; J gene: TRBJ2-3; D gene: NA; CDR3 protein: CASSLGLTGAITDTQYF; CDR3 DNA: TGTGCCAGCAGCTTAGGGTTGACTGGGGCGATCACAGATACGCAGTATTTT
V gene: TRBV3-1/TRBV3-2; clone size: NA; J gene: TRBJ2-6; D gene: TRBD1; CDR3 protein: CASSQGQGTSGANVLTF; CDR3 DNA: TGTGCCAGCAGCCAAGGACAGGGGACCTCTGGGGCCAACGTCCTGACTTTC
V gene: TRBV14; clone size: NA; J gene: TRBJ2-5; D gene: NA; CDR3 protein: CASSPTLYQETQYF; CDR3 DNA: TGTGCCAGCAGTCCAACTTTGTACCAAGAGACCCAGTACTTC
V gene: TRBV7-2; clone size: NA; J gene: TRBJ1-3; D gene: TRBD1; CDR3 protein: CASSSRDRVGNTIYF; CDR3 DNA: TGTGCCAGCAGCTCCAGGGACAGGGTGGGGAACACCATATATTTT
V gene: TRBV20-1; clone size: NA; J gene: TRBJ1-4; D gene: NA; CDR3 protein: CSAYRAPSSIF; CDR3 DNA: TGCAGTGCTTACAGGGCCCCCTCGTCGATTTTT
V gene: TRBV28; clone size: NA; J gene: TRBJ1-6; D gene: TRBD1; CDR3 protein: CASIPAATGQYNSPLHF; CDR3 DNA: TGTGCCAGCATCCCCGCGGCGACGGGACAGTATAATTCACCCCTCCACTTT
V gene: TRBV9; clone size: NA; J gene: TRBJ2-1; D gene: TRBD2; CDR3 protein: CASSAGTSSYNEQFF; CDR3 DNA: TGTGCCAGCAGCGCAGGGACTAGCTCCTACAATGAGCAGTTCTTC
V gene: TRBV4-3; clone size: NA; J gene: TRBJ2-3; D gene: TRBD2; CDR3 protein: CASSQGGHPTDTQYF; CDR3 DNA: TGCGCCAGCAGCCAGGGAGGGCACCCGACAGATACGCAGTATTTT